This TCR beta chain was retrieved from a study of beta chain features in type 1 diabetes. This clone was detected only a few times. Its antigen is currently unknown. Study-wide results and caveats: TCRB CDR3s from Type 1 diabetes patients were moderately but significantly shorter in all four CD4+ subsets. Patients with type 1 diabetes carried fewer insertions and had more deletions at their VDJ junctions. Amplification by PCR could prefer shorter templates, with the same effect in patients and controls.

CDR3 length: 15 amino acids. Germline lookup yields CDR1 MNHEY and CDR2 SMNVEV (reference sequence). The ends lost 4 bases at V and 2 bases at J; junction bases unmatched: 7. Expressed TCRB transcripts were sequenced, since all the RNA that had been isolated was reverse transcribed. This table comes from immunoSEQ multiplex PCR, and its TCRdb copy is limited to in-frame clones, with some not included. The data hold under 300,000 clones, with approximately 15% observed a single time. This TCR was recovered from a young man with type 1 diabetes. This chain uses TRBV27 with TRBJ2-5, with 7 bases matching TRBD1. The sample consisted of naive CD4+ T cells from blood. Here the CDR3 DNA reads TGTGCCAGCAGTTCCGACAGGGCACTACAAGAGACCCAGTACTTC. Residues: CASSSDRALQETQYF.